This T cell receptor beta chain is from a study of CD8+ T cells in alopecia areata. Across the whole study: Tofacitinib was given for 6 to 18 months, then stopped for 6 months.

Researchers took lesional scalp punch biopsies and peripheral blood from people who were alopecia areata patients. In each case, RNA was isolated and then reverse transcribed into cDNA as the sequencing template. The method was immunoSEQ multiplex PCR; TCRdb's version includes in-frame clones alone and lacks a portion of them. The sample consists of around 100,000 clones, roughly two fifths of them appearing once. V lost 0 bases to trimming and J lost 0 bases; unmatched junction nucleotides: 10. This CDR3 contains 18 residues. The germline CDR1 and CDR2 sequences are SGDLS and YYNGEE. This sequence was found in a human donor with alopecia areata. The chain joins TRBV9 to TRBJ2-7; 9 bases fit TRBD2. Sequences were obtained from CD4+ T cells sorted from blood. CDR3 loop: CASSVALRGGTNSYEQYF. The DNA of the CDR3 is TGTGCCAGCAGCGTAGCCTTGCGGGGGGGGACCAACTCCTACGAGCAGTACTTC.